Each of the 3 T cell receptor beta chains below was sequenced from the same sample in a study of T cells in Graves' hyperthyroidism and ophthalmopathy (dated by TCRdb to the late 2010s). Library method: multiplex PCR. Sequenced on an Illumina HiSeq 2000. Amplification of TCR beta CDR3 regions was carried out from RNA transcripts. The first round of RT-PCR for the TCR CDR3 was performed with the HTBI primer set and the Qiagen OneStep RT-PCR kit. Through fastp at Q25 and MiXCR, TCRdb rebuilt clones from the public reads, retaining in-frame beta chains. When rows share a CDR3 protein, they turn into one entry using the most common DNA and genes. Within this sample are about 660,000 distinct CDR3 sequences, with less than 45% of them counted one time only. In total, the top ten clones hold about 7.7% of the sample. The sample comprised peripheral blood or thyroid tissue (not recorded which). The source of these receptors is an adult man with Graves' disease, either hyperthyroidism or ophthalmopathy (not recorded which).

The V and J genes are TRBV7-9 and TRBJ1-2; 11 nucleotides line up with TRBD1. CDR1 is SEHNR and CDR2 is FQNEAQ in the germline V gene (reference sequence). The ends lost 3 bases at V and 1 base at J; junction bases unmatched: 4. The CDR3 extends over 16 amino acids. The CDR3 here is CASSLWTGGDNYGYTF. The CDR3, as DNA: TGTGCCAGCAGCTTGTGGACAGGGGGCGATAACTATGGCTACACCTTC.

This clonotype appeared many times. The chain links TRBV25-1 to TRBJ1-3; D is unresolved. From germline, CDR1 is MGHDK and CDR2 SYGVNS. CDR3 length: 15 residues. The V end lost 1 base, the J end lost 0 bases, and 7 bases lay between the germline ends. CDR3 loop: CASSELGLSGNTIYF. CDR3 nucleotides: TGTGCCAGCAGTGAATTGGGCCTCTCTGGAAACACCATATATTTT.

The CDR3 sequence is CASSQESAGQETQYF. The DNA of the CDR3 is TGCGCCAGCAGCCAAGAAAGTGCAGGCCAAGAGACCCAGTACTTC. The chain carries TRBV4-1 and TRBJ2-5; D is unresolved. Germline V lookup: CDR1 MGHRA, CDR2 YSYEKL. V was cut by 0 bases and J by 1 base, with 9 bases left in between. The CDR3 consists of 15 residues.